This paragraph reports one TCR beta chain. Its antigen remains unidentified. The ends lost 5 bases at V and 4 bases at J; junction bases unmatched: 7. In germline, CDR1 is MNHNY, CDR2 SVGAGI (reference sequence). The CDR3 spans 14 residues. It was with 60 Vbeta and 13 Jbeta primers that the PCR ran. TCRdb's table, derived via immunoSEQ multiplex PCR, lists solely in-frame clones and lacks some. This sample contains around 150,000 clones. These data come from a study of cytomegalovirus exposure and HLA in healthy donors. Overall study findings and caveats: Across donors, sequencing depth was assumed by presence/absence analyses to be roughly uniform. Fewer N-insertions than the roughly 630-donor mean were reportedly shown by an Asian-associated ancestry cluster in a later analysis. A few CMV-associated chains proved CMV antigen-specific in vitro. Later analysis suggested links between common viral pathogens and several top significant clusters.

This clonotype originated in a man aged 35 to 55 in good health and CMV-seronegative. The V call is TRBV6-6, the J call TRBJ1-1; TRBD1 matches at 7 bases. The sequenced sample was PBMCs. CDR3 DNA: TGTGCCAGCAGTCTCGCAGGGGGAGGCACTGAAGCTTTCTTT. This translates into CASSLAGGGTEAFF.